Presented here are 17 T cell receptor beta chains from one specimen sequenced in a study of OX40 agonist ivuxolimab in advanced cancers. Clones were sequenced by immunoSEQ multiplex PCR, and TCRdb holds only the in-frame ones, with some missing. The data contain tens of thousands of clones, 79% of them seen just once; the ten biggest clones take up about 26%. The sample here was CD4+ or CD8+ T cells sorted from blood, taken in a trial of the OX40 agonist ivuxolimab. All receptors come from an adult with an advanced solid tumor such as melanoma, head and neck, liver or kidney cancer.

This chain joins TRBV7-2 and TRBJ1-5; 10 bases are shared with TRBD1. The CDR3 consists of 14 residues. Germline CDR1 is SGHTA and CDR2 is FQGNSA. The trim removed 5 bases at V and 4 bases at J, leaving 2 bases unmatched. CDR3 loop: CASSPGQGNQPQHF. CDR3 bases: TGTGCCAGCAGCCCGGGACAGGGGAATCAGCCCCAGCATTTT.

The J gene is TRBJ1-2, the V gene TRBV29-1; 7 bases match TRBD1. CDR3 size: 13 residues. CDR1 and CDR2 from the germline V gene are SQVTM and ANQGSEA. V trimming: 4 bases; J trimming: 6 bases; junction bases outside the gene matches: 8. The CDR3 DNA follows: TGCAGCGTTGGCCCCGGCAGGGGGGATGGCTACACCTTC. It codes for CSVGPGRGDGYTF. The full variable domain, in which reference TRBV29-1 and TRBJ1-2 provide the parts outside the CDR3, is SAVISQKPSRDICQRGTSLTIQCQVDSQVTMMFWYRQQPGQSLTLIATANQGSEATYESGFVIDKFPISRPNLTFSTLTVSNMSPEDSSIYLCSVGPGRGDGYTFGSGTRLTVV.

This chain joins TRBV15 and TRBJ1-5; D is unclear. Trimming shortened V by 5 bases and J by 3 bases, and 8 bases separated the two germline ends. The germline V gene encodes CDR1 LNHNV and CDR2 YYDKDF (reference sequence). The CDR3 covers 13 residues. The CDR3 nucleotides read TGTGCCACCAGCCCCGCAGTCAATCAGCCCCAGCATTTT. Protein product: CATSPAVNQPQHF.

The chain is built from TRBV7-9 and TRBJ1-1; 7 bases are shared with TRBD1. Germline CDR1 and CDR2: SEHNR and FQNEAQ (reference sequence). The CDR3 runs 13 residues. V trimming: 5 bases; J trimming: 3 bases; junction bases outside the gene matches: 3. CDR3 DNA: TGTGCCAGCAGCCGCAGGGGGGACACTGAAGCTTTCTTT. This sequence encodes CASSRRGDTEAFF.

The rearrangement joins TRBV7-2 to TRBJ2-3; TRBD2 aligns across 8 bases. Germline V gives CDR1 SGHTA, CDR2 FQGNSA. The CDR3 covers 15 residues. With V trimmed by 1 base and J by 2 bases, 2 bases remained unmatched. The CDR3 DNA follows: TGTGCCAGCAGCTTAGGGACTAGCAACACAGATACGCAGTATTTT. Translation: CASSLGTSNTDTQYF.

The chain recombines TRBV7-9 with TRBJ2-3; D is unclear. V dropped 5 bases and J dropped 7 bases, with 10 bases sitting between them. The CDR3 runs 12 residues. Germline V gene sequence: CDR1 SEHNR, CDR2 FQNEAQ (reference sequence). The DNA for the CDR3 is TGTGCCAGCAGCCTAGAATGGCATACGCAGTATTTT. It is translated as CASSLEWHTQYF.

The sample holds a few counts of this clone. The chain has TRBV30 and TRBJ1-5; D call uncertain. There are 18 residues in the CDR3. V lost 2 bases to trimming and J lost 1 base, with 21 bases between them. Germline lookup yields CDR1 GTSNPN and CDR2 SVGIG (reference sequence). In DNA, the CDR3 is TGTGCCTGGAGTACTGAGTCAGTAGGCCCAAGGAGCAATCAGCCCCAGCATTTT. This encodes CAWSTESVGPRSNQPQHF.

The CDR3 loop is CASSLGQVFPGELFF. DNA for the CDR3: TGTGCCAGCAGTCTTGGACAGGTTTTCCCCGGGGAGCTGTTTTTT. The chain is built from TRBV27 and TRBJ2-2; 7 bases line up with TRBD1. Unmatched junction bases numbered 9, after V lost 5 bases and J lost 6 bases. Looked up from germline, CDR1 is MNHEY and CDR2 is SMNVEV (reference sequence). This CDR3 comprises 15 residues.

CDR3 sequence: CASSRLGGEQFF. CDR3 coding DNA: TGTGCCAGCAGCCGATTAGGGGGTGAGCAGTTCTTC. V gene TRBV7-4 combines with J gene TRBJ2-1; D perhaps matches TRBD1 (6 bases). Trimming stripped 5 bases from V and 9 bases from J, with 11 bases between. CDR1 and CDR2 from the germline V gene are SGHVT and SQSDAQ. The CDR3 is 12 residues long.

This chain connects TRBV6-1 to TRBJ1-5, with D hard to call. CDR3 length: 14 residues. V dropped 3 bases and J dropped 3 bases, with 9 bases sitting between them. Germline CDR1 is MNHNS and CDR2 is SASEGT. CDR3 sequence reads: CASSERQANQPQHF. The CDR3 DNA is TGTGCCAGCAGTGAGAGGCAGGCCAATCAGCCCCAGCATTTT.

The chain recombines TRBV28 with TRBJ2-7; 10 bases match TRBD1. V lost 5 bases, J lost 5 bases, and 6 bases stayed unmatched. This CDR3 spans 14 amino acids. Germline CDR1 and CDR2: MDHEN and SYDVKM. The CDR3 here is CASSKTGGRNEQYF. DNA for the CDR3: TGTGCCAGCAGTAAGACAGGGGGCCGCAACGAGCAGTACTTC.

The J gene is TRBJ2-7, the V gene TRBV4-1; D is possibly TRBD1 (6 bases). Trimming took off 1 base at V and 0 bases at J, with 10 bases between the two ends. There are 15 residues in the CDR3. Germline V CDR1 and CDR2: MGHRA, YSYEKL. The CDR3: CASSQGETGSYEQYF. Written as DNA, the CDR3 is TGCGCCAGCAGCCAAGGGGAGACAGGCTCCTACGAGCAGTACTTC.

CDR3 nucleotide sequence: TGTGCCAGCAGCCTCGGGGGGTTCCATTACAATGAGCAGTTCTTC. Encoded protein: CASSLGGFHYNEQFF. The chain couples TRBV27 to TRBJ2-1, with 7 bases that match TRBD2. The CDR3 sequence is 15 residues long. CDR1 and CDR2 (germline): MNHEY, SMNVEV (reference sequence). Trimming removed 6 bases from V and 4 bases from J; junction bases left unmatched: 9.

The CDR3 loop is CASSPRYSNQPQHF. The CDR3 DNA reads as TGTGCCAGCAGTCCCAGGTATAGCAATCAGCCCCAGCATTTT. The J gene is TRBJ1-5, the V gene TRBV28; D gene unclear. CDR3 size: 14 residues. Germline assignment: CDR1 MDHEN and CDR2 SYDVKM. Trimming removed 5 bases from V and 0 bases from J, with 8 bases in between.

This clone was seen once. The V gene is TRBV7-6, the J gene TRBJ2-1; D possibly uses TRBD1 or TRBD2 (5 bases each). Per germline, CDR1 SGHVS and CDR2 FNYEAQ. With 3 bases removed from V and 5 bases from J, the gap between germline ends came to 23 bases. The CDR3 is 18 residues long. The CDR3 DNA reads TGTGCCAGCAGCTTCTTAATAGGGGAGATAGAGGAGGACAATGAGCAGTTCTTC. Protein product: CASSFLIGEIEEDNEQFF.

The CDR3 sequence is CASSLGGDQPQHF. DNA of the CDR3: TGTGCCAGCAGCTTAGGAGGGGATCAGCCCCAGCATTTT. V usage is TRBV7-9 and J usage is TRBJ1-5; D perhaps matches TRBD1 (5 bases). Germline assignment: CDR1 SEHNR and CDR2 FQNEAQ (reference sequence). CDR3 length: 13 amino acids. V lost 1 base, J lost 5 bases, and 6 bases lay in between.

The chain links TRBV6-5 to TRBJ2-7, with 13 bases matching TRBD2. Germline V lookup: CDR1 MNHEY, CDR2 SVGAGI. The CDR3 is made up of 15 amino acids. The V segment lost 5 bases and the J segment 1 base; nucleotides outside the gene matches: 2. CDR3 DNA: TGTGCCAGCAGTGGGGGACTAGCGGGATCCTACGAGCAGTACTTC. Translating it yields CASSGGLAGSYEQYF.